The 19 T cell receptor beta chains reported below all come from one sample, sequenced in a study of T cell repertoires in cytomegalovirus infection. Their antigens are not known. TCRdb re-called the reads with MiXCR, one entry per CDR3 protein. The sample gives roughly 500,000 distinct CDR3 sequences, 33% of which show up once; about 17% is in the top ten. Here the sequenced sample was cultured PBMCs, taken from culture after CMV antigen stimulation. Receptors were obtained from a human donor in good health (CMV status not recorded). Some clones in this sample may be carry-over from other donors' samples.

The gene calls are TRBV7-9 and TRBJ2-1, with a tentative D call TRBD2 (5 bases). The CDR3 extends over 15 amino acids. Trimming removed 1 base at V and 2 bases at J, with 9 bases between. CDR1 and CDR2 (germline): SEHNR, FQNEAQ (reference sequence). The CDR3 sequence is CASSLDRTPYNEQFF. In DNA, the CDR3 is TGTGCCAGCAGCTTAGACCGGACTCCCTACAATGAGCAGTTCTTC.

This clonotype was observed a handful of times. The CDR3 DNA is TGCGCCAGCAGCCAAGCAGGACAGGGCAGACCCCAGCATTTT. This sequence encodes CASSQAGQGRPQHF. The chain couples TRBV4-1 to TRBJ1-5; 8 nucleotides match TRBD1. Trimming cost V 1 base and J 10 bases; bases outside gene matches: 6. The CDR3 runs 14 residues. The germline V gene has CDR1 MGHRA and CDR2 YSYEKL.

There are many counts of this clonotype. The chain joins TRBV6-2 or TRBV6-3 to TRBJ2-2; D is perhaps TRBD1 (5 bases). The CDR3 extends over 13 amino acids. Germline V gives CDR1 MNHEY, CDR2 SVGEGT. Trimming removed 2 bases at V and 4 bases at J, with 5 bases between. The DNA for the CDR3 is TGTGCCAGCAGTTACAGGGGCACCGGGGAGCTGTTTTTT. As protein: CASSYRGTGELFF.

V and J are TRBV6-6 and TRBJ2-2; 7 bases fit TRBD1. Trimming took 6 bases from V and 6 from J; bases not matched to a gene: 7. Germline values: CDR1 MNHNY, CDR2 SVGAGI (reference sequence). The CDR3 covers 14 residues. This chain's CDR3 is CASREGARSGELFF. The CDR3, as DNA: TGTGCCAGCAGAGAGGGGGCAAGATCCGGGGAGCTGTTTTTT.

This clonotype was detected a few times. V is TRBV28 and J is TRBJ2-7; D possibly matches TRBD1 or TRBD2 (6 bases each). Germline CDR1 reads MDHEN; CDR2 reads SYDVKM. V gave up 6 bases and J gave up 4 bases, with 16 bases separating them. This CDR3 contains 14 residues. CDR3 sequence reads: CASRGAGWEYEQYF. CDR3 nucleotide sequence: TGTGCCAGCAGGGGGGCGGGGTGGGAGTACGAGCAGTACTTC.

The rearrangement uses TRBV4-1 and TRBJ1-1; unclear D gene. V shed 1 base and J shed 0 bases, with 15 bases lying between them. Germline CDR1 reads MGHRA; CDR2 reads YSYEKL. This CDR3 spans 17 amino acids. The CDR3 loop is CASSQVGRYSLNTEAFF. The CDR3 bases are TGCGCCAGCAGCCAAGTTGGGAGGTACAGTTTGAACACTGAAGCTTTCTTT.

This clonotype was detected a few times. The J gene is TRBJ2-2, the V gene TRBV11-2; D perhaps matches TRBD2 (5 bases). Germline CDR1 reads SGHAT; CDR2 reads FQNNGV. V was cut by 5 bases and J by 4 bases, with 14 bases left in between. This CDR3 comprises 15 residues. CDR3 DNA sequence: TGTGCCAGCAGCGCCCGGACTGCGGGCACCGGGGAGCTGTTTTTT. As protein: CASSARTAGTGELFF.

The J gene is TRBJ2-3, the V gene TRBV29-1, with D hard to call. Trimming pared 4 bases from V and 6 bases from J, leaving 11 bases between. The germline V gene encodes CDR1 SQVTM and CDR2 ANQGSEA. This CDR3 spans 12 amino acids. This CDR3 reads CSVVGLGDTQYF. The DNA of the CDR3 is TGCAGCGTTGTGGGGTTAGGGGATACGCAGTATTTT.

V gene TRBV7-6 combines with J gene TRBJ2-1; D call uncertain. The CDR3 covers 12 residues. Germline lookup yields CDR1 SGHVS and CDR2 FNYEAQ. Trimming removed 1 base at V and 8 bases at J, with 6 bases between. The chain's CDR3 is CASSLEGHEQFF. Written as DNA, the CDR3 is TGTGCCAGCAGCTTAGAAGGCCATGAGCAGTTCTTC.

The chain links TRBV7-2 to TRBJ1-5, with unresolved D. The CDR3 spans 12 residues. V was trimmed by 1 base and J by 7 bases, leaving 5 bases between them. CDR1 SGHTA and CDR2 FQGNSA come from the germline V gene. CDR3 bases: TGTGCCAGCAGCTTAGTCCCCCAGCCCCAGCATTTT. It is translated as CASSLVPQPQHF.

The gene calls are TRBV7-6 and TRBJ2-3; the D is unclear. V lost 4 bases and J 0 bases, leaving 14 bases between the germline ends. The germline gives CDR1 SGHVS, CDR2 FNYEAQ. The CDR3 runs 16 residues. The CDR3 here is CASSYRLGPSTDTQYF. CDR3 nucleotides: TGTGCCAGCAGCTACAGACTGGGTCCCAGCACAGATACGCAGTATTTT.

The V gene is TRBV20-1, the J gene TRBJ2-3; D unclear. Germline assignment: CDR1 DFQATT and CDR2 SNEGSKA (reference sequence). The CDR3 runs 14 residues. V lost 1 base, J lost 0 bases, and 8 bases lay in between. The chain's CDR3 is CSARGLPSTDTQYF. The CDR3 DNA reads as TGCAGTGCTAGAGGTCTACCTAGCACAGATACGCAGTATTTT.

This clonotype came up a few times. The CDR3, as DNA: TGTGCCAGCAGTTCCGACAGGGTGGGGACTGAAGCTTTCTTT. Its protein is CASSSDRVGTEAFF. The chain employs TRBV6-2 or TRBV6-3 and TRBJ1-1, with 7 bases matching TRBD1. The CDR3 runs to 14 residues. CDR1 and CDR2 (germline): MNHEY, SVGEGT. Trimming cost V 4 bases and J 5 bases; bases outside gene matches: 7.

This clonotype was observed many times. The chain has TRBV12-3 or TRBV12-4 and TRBJ2-1; weak D call: TRBD1 (7 bases). V dropped 3 bases and J dropped 6 bases, with 15 bases sitting between them. The CDR3 has 15 amino acids. This CDR3 is CASSFGGGTGNEQFF. The CDR3 DNA reads as TGTGCCAGCAGTTTTGGAGGGGGCACAGGCAATGAGCAGTTCTTC.

This chain links TRBV11-2 with TRBJ2-5; 10 bases line up with TRBD2. Germline loops: CDR1 SGHAT, CDR2 FQNNGV. V gave up 7 bases and J gave up 5 bases; unmatched junction bases: 7. The CDR3 loop spans 14 amino acids. DNA for the CDR3: TGTGCCAGCATAAGAGCGGGAGGGCCGGAGACCCAGTACTTC. This translates into CASIRAGGPETQYF.

This clonotype was detected only a few times. V is TRBV28 and J is TRBJ2-5, with D perhaps TRBD2 (5 bases). Germline CDR1 reads MDHEN; CDR2 reads SYDVKM. The CDR3 is 13 amino acids. The ends were cut back, 8 bases at V and 5 bases at J, with 15 bases in the middle. Here the CDR3 reads CASEGSKWETQYF. CDR3 nucleotide sequence: TGTGCCAGCGAGGGCAGTAAATGGGAGACCCAGTACTTC. Full variable domain (missing parts from reference TRBV28 and TRBJ2-5): DVKVTQSSRYLVKRTGEKVFLECVQDMDHENMFWYRQDPGLGLRLIYFSYDVKMKEKGDIPEGYSVSREKKERFSLILESASTNQTSMYLCASEGSKWETQYFGPGTRLLVL.

This clonotype was seen only a few times. The genes are TRBV5-1 and TRBJ2-1; 7 bases match TRBD1. The CDR3 has 14 amino acids. Trimming removed 4 bases from V and 4 bases from J; junction bases left unmatched: 5. CDR1 is SGHRS, CDR2 YFSETQ, per germline. DNA for the CDR3: TGCGCCAGCAGCCCCGGACAGGATTACAATGAGCAGTTCTTC. Its translation: CASSPGQDYNEQFF.

As for this clonotype: This clone may be a read error of a much larger clone one base away. This chain links TRBV12-3 or TRBV12-4 with TRBJ1-1, with D possibly being TRBD1 (6 bases). The CDR3 extends over 16 amino acids. CDR3 amino acids: CTSSPPGAGALNEAFF. The CDR3 nucleotides are TGTACCAGCAGTCCACCTGGGGCAGGGGCTTTGAATGAAGCTTTCTTT.

As concerns this clonotype: A junction boundary mismatches the germline segment, possibly from a read error. The J gene is TRBJ2-6, the V gene TRBV5-6; possibly TRBD2 for D (6 bases). Germline CDR1 SGHDT, CDR2 YYEEEE. The CDR3 has 17 amino acids. CDR3 sequence: CASSGPGLQSGTNVLTF. The DNA of the CDR3 is TGTGCCAGCAGCGGCCCGGGACTGCAATCTGGGACCAACGTCCTGACTTTC.